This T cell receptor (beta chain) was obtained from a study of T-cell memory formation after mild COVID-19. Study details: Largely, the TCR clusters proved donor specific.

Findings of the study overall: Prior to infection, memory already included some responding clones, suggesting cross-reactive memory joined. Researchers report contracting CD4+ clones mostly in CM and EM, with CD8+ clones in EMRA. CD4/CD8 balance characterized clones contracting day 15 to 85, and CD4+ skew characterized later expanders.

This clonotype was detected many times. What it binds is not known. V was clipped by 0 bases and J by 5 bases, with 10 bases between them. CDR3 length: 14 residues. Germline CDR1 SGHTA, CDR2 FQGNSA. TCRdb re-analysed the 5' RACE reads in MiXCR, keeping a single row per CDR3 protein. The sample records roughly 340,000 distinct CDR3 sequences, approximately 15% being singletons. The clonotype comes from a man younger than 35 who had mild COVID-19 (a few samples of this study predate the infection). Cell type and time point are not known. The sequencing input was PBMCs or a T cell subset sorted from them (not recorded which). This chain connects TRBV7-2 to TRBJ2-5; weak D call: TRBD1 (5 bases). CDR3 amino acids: CASSLAVGLETQYF. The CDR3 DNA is TGTGCCAGCAGCTTAGCGGTGGGGCTGGAGACCCAGTACTTC.